Listed below are T cell receptor beta chains from one sample, sequenced in a study of molecular identifiers for immune sequencing clone quantification. TCRdb redid the calling of the PCR reads with MiXCR, one entry per CDR3 protein. The sample yields more than 450,000 distinct CDR3 sequences, around 23% seen once. Material for sequencing was naive CD8+ T cells from blood, with Jurkat cell RNA spiked in. The source of these receptors is a human donor in good health. Some libraries in this study had Jurkat cell RNA spiked in. CDR3s include the opening cysteine and the closing phenylalanine or tryptophan. Each record gives: J gene, V gene, clone size, D gene, CDR3 DNA, CDR3 protein. D genes are given only for firm matches. Size values are once, few and many counts, or a class for expanded clones, and some rows have none.

j_gene: TRBJ1-2
v_gene: TRBV7-9
abundance: few
d_gene: .
CDR3nt: TGTGCCAGCAGCTTCACACAGGGAGTTAACTATGGCTACACCTTC
CDR3aa: CASSFTQGVNYGYTF

j_gene: TRBJ2-5
v_gene: TRBV30
abundance: .
d_gene: .
CDR3nt: TGTGCCTGTTCGGGAGATTTACAAGAGACCCAGTACTTC
CDR3aa: CACSGDLQETQYF

j_gene: TRBJ1-5
v_gene: TRBV23-1
abundance: .
d_gene: .
CDR3nt: TGCGCCAGCAGTCAATTCCTGGGTCTGAAGGGGCCCGACAATCAGACCCAGCATTTT
CDR3aa: CASSQFLGLKGPDNQTQHF

j_gene: TRBJ2-1
v_gene: TRBV6-5
abundance: .
d_gene: TRBD2
CDR3nt: TGTGCCAGCAGTGACCGGGACTACTACAATGAGCAGTTCTTC
CDR3aa: CASSDRDYYNEQFF

j_gene: TRBJ2-2
v_gene: TRBV9
abundance: .
d_gene: TRBD1
CDR3nt: TGTGCCAGCAGCCCGACAGGGGCATCGGGCGGGGAGCTGTTTTTT
CDR3aa: CASSPTGASGGELFF

j_gene: TRBJ2-3
v_gene: TRBV7-2
abundance: many
d_gene: .
CDR3nt: TGTGCCAGCAGCTTAGGAAGTGCGCGGGGTCCTAGCACAGATACGCAGTATTTT
CDR3aa: CASSLGSARGPSTDTQYF

j_gene: TRBJ2-7
v_gene: TRBV14
abundance: .
d_gene: .
CDR3nt: TGTGCCAGCAGCCAAGATAAGGGGCTAACTACCTCATCCTACGAGCAGTACTTC
CDR3aa: CASSQDKGLTTSSYEQYF

j_gene: TRBJ2-2
v_gene: TRBV9
abundance: .
d_gene: TRBD1
CDR3nt: TGTGCCAGCAGCGAGGGGGACAGGGGGCTTTCTAGCGGGGAGCTGTTTTTT
CDR3aa: CASSEGDRGLSSGELFF

j_gene: TRBJ2-1
v_gene: TRBV9
abundance: few
d_gene: .
CDR3nt: TGTGCCAGCAGCGCCCTTGGCAATGAGCAGTTCTTC
CDR3aa: CASSALGNEQFF

j_gene: TRBJ2-3
v_gene: TRBV19
abundance: .
d_gene: TRBD1
CDR3nt: TGTGCCAGTAGTTTTCAGGGGGCTGTCACAGATACGCAGTATTTT
CDR3aa: CASSFQGAVTDTQYF

j_gene: TRBJ2-1
v_gene: TRBV19
abundance: few
d_gene: TRBD2
CDR3nt: TGTGCCAGTAGCATCATAGAAAAGGGACTAGCTCTTACCAATGAGCAGTTCTTC
CDR3aa: CASSIIEKGLALTNEQFF

j_gene: TRBJ2-7
v_gene: TRBV14
abundance: many
d_gene: .
CDR3nt: TGTGCCAGCAGCCCCCGGGACCGCCTCGAGCAGTACTTC
CDR3aa: CASSPRDRLEQYF

j_gene: TRBJ1-2
v_gene: TRBV4-1
abundance: many
d_gene: .
CDR3nt: TGCGCCAGCAGCCAAGATAGAACAGCCGGCTACACCTTC
CDR3aa: CASSQDRTAGYTF

j_gene: TRBJ1-2
v_gene: TRBV2
abundance: .
d_gene: TRBD1
CDR3nt: TGTGCCAGCAGTGAGGCTACGGGACAGGGATTCTACGGCTACACCTTC
CDR3aa: CASSEATGQGFYGYTF

j_gene: TRBJ1-1
v_gene: TRBV6-5
abundance: few
d_gene: TRBD1
CDR3nt: TGTGCCAGCAGTTACTACTACGGACAGGGTGACACTGAAGCTTTCTTT
CDR3aa: CASSYYYGQGDTEAFF

j_gene: TRBJ1-2
v_gene: TRBV4-1
abundance: many
d_gene: TRBD1
CDR3nt: TGCGCCAGCAGCCAACTACAGGGGGCTTACTATGGCTACACCTTC
CDR3aa: CASSQLQGAYYGYTF

j_gene: TRBJ1-5
v_gene: TRBV21-1
abundance: .
d_gene: .
CDR3nt: TGTGCCAGCAGCAAACTGACAGCTAGCAATCAGCCCCAGCATTTT
CDR3aa: CASSKLTASNQPQHF

j_gene: TRBJ1-4
v_gene: TRBV12-3/TRBV12-4
abundance: .
d_gene: TRBD1
CDR3nt: TGTGCCAGCAGTACCCAGGGGGATGAAAAACTGTTTTTT
CDR3aa: CASSTQGDEKLFF

j_gene: TRBJ1-5
v_gene: TRBV30
abundance: .
d_gene: .
CDR3nt: TGTGCCTGGAGTGTTTCAGTCAATCAGCCCCAGCATTTT
CDR3aa: CAWSVSVNQPQHF

j_gene: TRBJ1-1
v_gene: TRBV6-6
abundance: few
d_gene: .
CDR3nt: TGTGCCAGCGAACAGGGTGACACTGAAGCTTTCTTT
CDR3aa: CASEQGDTEAFF

j_gene: TRBJ2-3
v_gene: TRBV7-6
abundance: .
d_gene: TRBD1
CDR3nt: TGTGCCAGCAGCTCCGTACCCGGGACAGGGGGACCCGGGACCCCGCAGCCAGATACGCAGTATTTT
CDR3aa: CASSSVPGTGGPGTPQPDTQYF

j_gene: TRBJ1-5
v_gene: TRBV4-1
abundance: many
d_gene: .
CDR3nt: TGCGCCAGCAGCCAAGATTGGGTTGTCAATCAGCCCCAGCATTTT
CDR3aa: CASSQDWVVNQPQHF

j_gene: TRBJ2-1
v_gene: TRBV7-9
abundance: few
d_gene: .
CDR3nt: TGTGCCAGCAGCCCTATCCCTGGGGATAGCTCCTACAATGAGCAGTTCTTC
CDR3aa: CASSPIPGDSSYNEQFF

j_gene: TRBJ2-7
v_gene: TRBV5-6
abundance: many
d_gene: TRBD2
CDR3nt: TGCGCCAGCTCGGCGGGGGGCTACGAGCAGTACTTC
CDR3aa: CASSAGGYEQYF

j_gene: TRBJ2-2
v_gene: TRBV27
abundance: .
d_gene: .
CDR3nt: TGTGCCAGCAGTTTGAGAGAGGGCACCGGGGAGCTGTTTTTT
CDR3aa: CASSLREGTGELFF

j_gene: TRBJ2-1
v_gene: TRBV11-2
abundance: .
d_gene: .
CDR3nt: TGTGCCAGCAGCTTTCTGGGGTACAATGAGCAGTTCTTC
CDR3aa: CASSFLGYNEQFF

j_gene: TRBJ2-5
v_gene: TRBV9
abundance: .
d_gene: TRBD1
CDR3nt: TGTGCCAGCAGCGTAGGAATAAGGGACAGGGATGAGACCCAGTACTTC
CDR3aa: CASSVGIRDRDETQYF

j_gene: TRBJ2-2
v_gene: TRBV12-3/TRBV12-4
abundance: many
d_gene: .
CDR3nt: TGTGCCAGCAGTCCTGAGACCGGGGAGCTGTTTTTT
CDR3aa: CASSPETGELFF

j_gene: TRBJ1-1
v_gene: TRBV29-1
abundance: many
d_gene: TRBD1
CDR3nt: TGCAGCGTAGAGGACAGGGTCTACACTGAAGCTTTCTTT
CDR3aa: CSVEDRVYTEAFF

j_gene: TRBJ2-7
v_gene: TRBV12-3/TRBV12-4
abundance: .
d_gene: .
CDR3nt: TGTGCCGGCAGTGGGGGGTATGACGGGGTACTATTCTACGAGCAGTACTTC
CDR3aa: CAGSGGYDGVLFYEQYF

j_gene: TRBJ1-1
v_gene: TRBV9
abundance: .
d_gene: .
CDR3nt: TGTGCCAGCAGCGTAGTGGGGACCACTGAAGCTTTCTTT
CDR3aa: CASSVVGTTEAFF

j_gene: TRBJ2-1
v_gene: TRBV24-1
abundance: .
d_gene: .
CDR3nt: TGTGCCACCAGTGATTTAATGGGAAATGAGCAGTTCTTC
CDR3aa: CATSDLMGNEQFF

j_gene: TRBJ2-1
v_gene: TRBV6-2/TRBV6-3
abundance: .
d_gene: TRBD1
CDR3nt: TGTGCCAGCAGTATACAGGGGGACAATGAGCAGTTCTTC
CDR3aa: CASSIQGDNEQFF

j_gene: TRBJ2-4
v_gene: TRBV7-2
abundance: many
d_gene: TRBD1
CDR3nt: TGTGCCAGCAGCCAAGGACAGGGTTTAGCCAAAAACATTCAGTACTTC
CDR3aa: CASSQGQGLAKNIQYF

j_gene: TRBJ2-2
v_gene: TRBV7-9
abundance: many
d_gene: .
CDR3nt: TGTGCCAGCAGCTCGGCACTCGCCGGGGAGCTGTTTTTT
CDR3aa: CASSSALAGELFF

j_gene: TRBJ2-5
v_gene: TRBV7-7
abundance: many
d_gene: .
CDR3nt: TGTGCTAGCAGCTTAATACTAGGATCGTGGGAGACCCAGTACTTC
CDR3aa: CASSLILGSWETQYF

j_gene: TRBJ2-1
v_gene: TRBV6-5
abundance: few
d_gene: .
CDR3nt: TGTGCCAGCAGTTACTCGAGGGATGAGCAGTTCTTC
CDR3aa: CASSYSRDEQFF

j_gene: TRBJ1-4
v_gene: TRBV5-5
abundance: few
d_gene: .
CDR3nt: TGTGCCAGCAGCTTGGGTCTGGTTTCAACTAATGAAAAACTGTTTTTT
CDR3aa: CASSLGLVSTNEKLFF

j_gene: TRBJ2-1
v_gene: TRBV6-5
abundance: many
d_gene: .
CDR3nt: TGTGCCAGCAGTTACACCACTAGGGGAAATGAGCAGTTCTTC
CDR3aa: CASSYTTRGNEQFF

j_gene: TRBJ1-5
v_gene: TRBV2
abundance: many
d_gene: .
CDR3nt: TGTGCCAGCACGGGCGGGGTTAGCAATCAGCCCCAGCATTTT
CDR3aa: CASTGGVSNQPQHF

j_gene: TRBJ1-1
v_gene: TRBV5-6
abundance: .
d_gene: .
CDR3nt: TGTGCCAGCAGCTTCGGGACTAAGGAGGCTTTCTTT
CDR3aa: CASSFGTKEAFF

j_gene: TRBJ2-7
v_gene: TRBV4-2
abundance: few
d_gene: TRBD2
CDR3nt: TGTGCCAGCAGCCAAGAAGGGACTAGCCCAATAGAGCAGTACTTC
CDR3aa: CASSQEGTSPIEQYF

j_gene: TRBJ2-2
v_gene: TRBV6-2/TRBV6-3
abundance: many
d_gene: TRBD1
CDR3nt: TGTGCCAGCAGATGGACAGGCGTCAACACCGGGGAGCTGTTTTTT
CDR3aa: CASRWTGVNTGELFF

j_gene: TRBJ2-7
v_gene: TRBV4-3
abundance: many
d_gene: .
CDR3nt: TGCGCCAGCAGCCAAGATAGGTCACCGAGCTCCTACGAGCAGTACTTC
CDR3aa: CASSQDRSPSSYEQYF

j_gene: TRBJ1-1
v_gene: TRBV9
abundance: .
d_gene: .
CDR3nt: TGTGCCAGCAGCCCAGGGACGGAAATGAACACTGAAGCTTTCTTT
CDR3aa: CASSPGTEMNTEAFF

j_gene: TRBJ2-3
v_gene: TRBV20-1
abundance: many
d_gene: TRBD2
CDR3nt: TGCAGTGCTAGGAGACTAGCGGGAGGGAGGGCAGATACGCAGTATTTT
CDR3aa: CSARRLAGGRADTQYF

j_gene: TRBJ2-7
v_gene: TRBV4-3
abundance: .
d_gene: TRBD2
CDR3nt: TGCGCCAGCAGCCAAGATCGGGGGGGGGCGAGCTCCTACGAGCAGTACTTC
CDR3aa: CASSQDRGGASSYEQYF

j_gene: TRBJ1-1
v_gene: TRBV9
abundance: many
d_gene: TRBD1
CDR3nt: TGTGCCAGCAGCGTATTCCAGGGGGCATACGAAGCTTTCTTT
CDR3aa: CASSVFQGAYEAFF